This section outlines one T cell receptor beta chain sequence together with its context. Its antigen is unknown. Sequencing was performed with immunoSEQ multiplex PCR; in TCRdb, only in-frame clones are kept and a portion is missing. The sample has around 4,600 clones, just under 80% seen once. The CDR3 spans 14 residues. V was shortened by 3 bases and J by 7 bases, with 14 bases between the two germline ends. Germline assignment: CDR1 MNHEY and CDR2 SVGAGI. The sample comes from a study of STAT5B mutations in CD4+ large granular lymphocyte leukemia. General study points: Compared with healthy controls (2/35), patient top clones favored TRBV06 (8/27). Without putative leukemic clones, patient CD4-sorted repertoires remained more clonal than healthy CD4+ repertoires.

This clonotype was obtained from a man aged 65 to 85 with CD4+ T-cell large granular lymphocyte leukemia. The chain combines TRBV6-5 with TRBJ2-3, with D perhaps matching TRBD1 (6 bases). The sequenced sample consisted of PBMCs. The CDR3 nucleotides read TGTGCCAGCAGTTATAGGACAGCGTCATATACGCAGTATTTT. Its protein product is CASSYRTASYTQYF.